Sequencing of this T cell receptor beta chain was carried out in a study of T cell responses to AZD1222 COVID-19 vaccine. The CDR3 covers 17 residues. Trimming removed 4 bases at V and 1 base at J, with 15 bases between. Per germline, CDR1 SGHRS and CDR2 YFSETQ. Study conclusions and caveats: White British people made up most donors, females outnumbered males, and clonal diversity was possibly underestimated. After two AZD1222 doses, spike-specific TCR breadth and depth rose versus day 0. Baseline seropositivity occurred in only a handful of AZD1222 recipients.

Assay used: immunoSEQ multiplex PCR; TCRdb lists only in-frame clones, some missing. The sample gives roughly 86,000 clones, about 85% of which show up once; roughly 5% is in the top ten. Second doses at about 4 or about 12 weeks were pooled. As concerns this clone: Its antigen remains unknown.

The input for sequencing was peripheral blood, taken 28 days after the second AZD1222 dose. V and J are TRBV5-1 and TRBJ2-6, with D possibly being TRBD2 (6 bases). This receptor was identified in an adult who received the AZD1222 COVID-19 vaccine. In DNA, the CDR3 is TGCGCCAGCAGCCCTGGAGGGGACGGGTCTGGGGCCAACGTCCTGACTTTC. The encoded protein is CASSPGGDGSGANVLTF.